This T cell receptor beta chain originates from a study of blood T cell repertoires in COVID-19 (dated by TCRdb to the early 2020s). Notes on the research overall: Samples covering the acute and convalescent phases of COVID-19 were provided by collaborators in the United States, Italy and Spain. The material from the prospective study consisted of cDNA or gDNA derived from T cells, B-cell-depleted T cells, or PBMCs. The dataset comprised deeply sampled blood TCRbeta repertoires from subjects exposed to, actively infected with, or recovered from COVID-19. A freely available public database, intended as a resource for researchers studying the immune response to SARS-CoV-2, is where the repertoires were released. The samples were drawn from the first 160 participants of the ongoing ImmuneRACE study and from 1,254 subjects provided by 6 global collaborators. A de-identified subject ID, COVID-19 status, age in years and sex were almost always included in the sample metadata. Where HLA class I and class II types were available, the types were taken from metadata supplied by the sample provider, not from assay-based typing.

In this sample, this clone turned up a few times. What this receptor recognizes is not known. Base qualities are not recorded, but no much larger clone differs from it by a single base. TCRbeta CDR3 regions were amplified from genomic DNA using the immunoSEQ Assay, a bias-controlled multiplex PCR. The authors' pipeline ran thus. Within the assay, amplification of reference gene primers was used to estimate how many nucleated cells each sample contained. To quantify the absolute abundance of each unique TCRbeta CDR3 rearrangement, sequence reads were collapsed and filtered. For each sample, productive Simpson clonality was calculated as the square root of Simpson's diversity index over productive rearrangements. Drawn from immuneACCESS, this table holds only the in-frame rearrangements with V and J called that TCRdb kept. Clones are partly lost; checked studies trace under half to an unresolved V gene and leave the rest unexplained. V and J calls and clone size come straight from that table; D and trimming were deduced from the DNA. Counted in this sample were around 360,000 clones; around 87% of them appeared once. Clones ranked in the top ten supply about 10% of the sample.

V is clipped by 8 bases and J by 5 bases, and the sequence between their germline boundaries is 6 bases long. The CDR3 sequence holds 9 residues, the cysteine and phenylalanine included. The kept DNA is CDR3 alone, 27 bases in frame from the first base. CDR1 and CDR2 were assigned from the germline V gene (reference sequence) as DFQATT and SNEGSKA. At one collaborating source in Seattle, patients were enrolled during active infection and were followed longitudinally through the course of disease. Each collaborating institution followed its own protocols to collect whole blood in K2EDTA tubes. For TCRbeta analysis, collaborator samples were shipped as frozen whole blood, as isolated PBMCs, or as DNA extracted from either sample type. On the study overall, not on this receptor specifically: Clinical and demographic metadata were provided uncurated, with the amount varying by source and participant.

The chain is assembled from TRBV20-1 and TRBJ2-5, with TRBD2 tentatively as D gene (5 bases match). This sequence originates from a woman in her 30s with COVID-19, enrolled during active disease. Sequencing was performed on peripheral blood. DNA sequence: TGCAGTCGCGGGGAGACCCAGTACTTC. Translation gives CSRGETQYF.